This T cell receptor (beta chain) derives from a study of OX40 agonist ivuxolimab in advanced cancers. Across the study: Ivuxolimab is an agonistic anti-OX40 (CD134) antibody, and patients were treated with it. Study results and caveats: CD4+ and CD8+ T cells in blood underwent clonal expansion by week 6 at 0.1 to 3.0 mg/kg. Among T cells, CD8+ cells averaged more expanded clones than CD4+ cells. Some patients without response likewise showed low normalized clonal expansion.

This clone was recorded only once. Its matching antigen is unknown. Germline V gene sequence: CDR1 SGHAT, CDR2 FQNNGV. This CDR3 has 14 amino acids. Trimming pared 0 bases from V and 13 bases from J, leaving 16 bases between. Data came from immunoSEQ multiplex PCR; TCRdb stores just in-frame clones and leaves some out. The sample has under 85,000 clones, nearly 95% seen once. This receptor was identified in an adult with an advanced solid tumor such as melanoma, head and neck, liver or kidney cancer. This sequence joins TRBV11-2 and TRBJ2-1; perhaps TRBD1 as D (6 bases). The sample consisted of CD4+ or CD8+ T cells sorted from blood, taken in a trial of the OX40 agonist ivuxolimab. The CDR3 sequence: CASSLEVLGQGQFF. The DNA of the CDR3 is TGTGCCAGCAGCTTAGAAGTTTTGGGACAAGGTCAGTTCTTC.